This T cell receptor beta chain was sequenced during a study of regulatory T cells in long-lasting Graves disease. Study-level background: Prior antithyroid drug treatment in newly diagnosed Graves' patients lasted under 3 months.

Germline V lookup: CDR1 GTSNPN, CDR2 SVGIG (reference sequence). The V gene lost 3 bases and the J gene lost 0 bases, with 9 bases spanning the gap. The CDR3 is made up of 13 amino acids. This clonotype occurred many times. What it binds is not known. TCR beta libraries were built with iRepertoire HTBI primers and Arm-PCR of CDR3 regions. TCRdb independently ran MiXCR on the multiplex PCR reads; one entry per CDR3 protein. This table has about 440,000 distinct CDR3 sequences, around 14% appearing once. Overall study findings and caveats: The TCR repertoire of persistent Graves' patients was less diverse than that of newly diagnosed ones.

Time point defined: newly diagnosed GD, antithyroid drugs for less than 3 months. Preparation of the TCR library used RNA extracted from PBMCs. Separately, the same data were catalogued under a study of T cells in Graves' hyperthyroidism and ophthalmopathy. From that study: Used for diagnoses were clinical symptoms, serum thyroxine and TRAb, thyroid ultrasound and orbital computed tomography. Researchers found most expanded thyroid clonotypes above 0.001 in blood as well.

The rearrangement joins TRBV30 to TRBJ2-7; D remains unclear. The sample was peripheral blood mononuclear cells (PBMCs), taken at new diagnosis, from a patient treated with antithyroid drugs. This TCR came from a woman in her 30s with Graves disease. The CDR3 nucleotides are TGTGCCTGGAGACCCGATGGCTCCTACGAGCAGTACTTC. Translation gives CAWRPDGSYEQYF.